Below, 10 T cell receptor beta chains from the same sample are listed, as sequenced in a study of CD8 T cells in ankylosing spondylitis. Whole-study findings and limits: The study identified a TCR beta motif of several highly homologous variants that appeared characteristic of ankylosing spondylitis blood.

These receptors' antigens are unknown. TCRdb re-called the 5' RACE reads through MiXCR, storing one row per CDR3 protein. The repertoire has around 770,000 distinct CDR3 sequences, approximately 10% of them found once; the top ten carry approximately 0.51%. Sequencing used blood, either unsorted or a sorted T cell fraction (not recorded which). Source of these receptors: a male donor with ankylosing spondylitis.

The rearrangement links TRBV20-1 to TRBJ2-5; weak D call: TRBD2 (6 bases). This CDR3 spans 14 amino acids. With 6 bases removed from V and 4 bases from J, the gap between germline ends came to 18 bases. Germline loops: CDR1 DFQATT, CDR2 SNEGSKA (reference sequence). DNA of the CDR3: TGCAGTGCCACGAGGGGACTTCCCAGAGAGACCCAGTACTTC. Protein sequence: CSATRGLPRETQYF.

The chain links TRBV29-1 to TRBJ1-1; 7 bases line up with TRBD1. V lost 6 bases to trimming and J lost 4 bases; unmatched junction nucleotides: 5. The V gene's germline CDR1 is SQVTM and CDR2 ANQGSEA. The CDR3 extends over 12 amino acids. The DNA of the CDR3 is TGCAGCGTAGGGACAGTCGGCACTGAAGCTTTCTTT. Protein sequence: CSVGTVGTEAFF.

This clonotype was seen a few times. The rearrangement links TRBV7-3 to TRBJ1-2; tentative D call: TRBD1 (5 bases). Trimming removed 8 bases at V and 3 bases at J, with 16 bases between. From germline, CDR1 is SGHTA and CDR2 FQGTGA. The CDR3 has 14 residues. CDR3 sequence (DNA): TGTGCCAGCGGAGTCGGGGACGCGGACTATGGCTACACCTTC. Its translation is CASGVGDADYGYTF.

CDR3 sequence: CSVDSIQLAQYF. The CDR3, as DNA: TGCAGCGTTGATTCCATTCAATTGGCCCAGTACTTC. J is TRBJ2-5 and V is TRBV29-1, with D hard to call. The CDR3 has 12 residues. Germline CDR1 SQVTM, CDR2 ANQGSEA. Deletions cut 3 bases from V and 9 bases from J, with 14 bases between.

The chain is built from TRBV7-2 and TRBJ2-1, with TRBD2 matching 12 bases. Germline V gives CDR1 SGHTA, CDR2 FQGNSA. V shed 5 bases and J 4 bases; nucleotides not matched to a gene: 9. CDR3 length: 17 residues. CDR3 protein: CASSLVGGLAGYNEQFF. CDR3 nucleotides: TGTGCCAGCAGCCTAGTCGGGGGACTAGCGGGTTACAATGAGCAGTTCTTC.

The chain recombines TRBV6-1 with TRBJ2-7; 13 bases fit TRBD2. Germline V lookup: CDR1 MNHNS, CDR2 SASEGT. This CDR3 contains 15 residues. V was clipped by 5 bases and J by 2 bases; unmatched bases: 3. CDR3 DNA: TGTGCCAGCAGTCGGACTAGCGGGAGTACCTACGAGCAGTACTTC. Protein sequence: CASSRTSGSTYEQYF.

The chain has TRBV29-1 and TRBJ1-1, with 10 bases fitting TRBD1. CDR3 length: 13 amino acids. V shed 7 bases and J 6 bases; nucleotides not matched to a gene: 8. The V gene's germline CDR1 is SQVTM and CDR2 ANQGSEA. The CDR3 DNA reads TGCAGCGGGGGGACAGGGGAAGGCGCTGAAGCTTTCTTT. Protein: CSGGTGEGAEAFF.

The rearrangement joins TRBV6-5 to TRBJ1-1; D remains ambiguous. The V end lost 2 bases, the J end lost 3 bases, and 7 bases lay between the germline ends. Germline V gene data show CDR1 as MNHEY and CDR2 as SVGAGI. This CDR3 is built from 13 residues. The CDR3 reads CASSYRSDTEAFF. For the CDR3, the DNA is TGTGCCAGCAGTTACCGGTCGGACACTGAAGCTTTCTTT.

The CDR3 DNA is TGTGCCAGCAGCCGGATCGGGGGGCTCGGCTATGGCTACACCTTC. It yields the protein CASSRIGGLGYGYTF. The chain combines TRBV7-8 with TRBJ1-2; weak D call: TRBD1 (6 bases). Germline V gene lookup returns CDR1 SGHVS and CDR2 FQNEAQ. V was shortened by 5 bases and J by 4 bases, with 17 bases between the two germline ends. This CDR3 is built from 15 residues.

This clonotype has a count of ten or more. V gene TRBV7-8 combines with J gene TRBJ2-2, with unresolved D. Trimming removed 3 bases from V and 4 bases from J, with 6 bases in between. Germline values: CDR1 SGHVS, CDR2 FQNEAQ. The CDR3 sequence is 13 residues long. The CDR3 spells CASSFLFTGELFF. The CDR3 DNA reads TGTGCCAGCAGCTTTTTATTCACCGGGGAGCTGTTTTTT.